These 19 T cell receptor beta chains were sequenced from one sample in a study of PD-1 blockade in classical Hodgkin lymphoma. Every patient was affected by relapse after autologous stem cell transplantation, while exposure to brentuximab vedotin was not uniform. Measured with immunoSEQ multiplex PCR; TCRdb has only the in-frame clones, and not every one. This table holds 42,000 or so clones, about 85% found once. The material was peripheral blood mononuclear cells (PBMCs), obtained before the second cycle of nivolumab. The receptors stem from a human donor with classical Hodgkin lymphoma.

The V and J genes are TRBV2 and TRBJ2-3; no clear D gene. V lost 0 bases and J 3 bases, leaving 7 bases between the germline ends. Per germline, CDR1 SNHLY and CDR2 FYNNEI. This CDR3 contains 14 residues. The DNA for the CDR3 is TGTGCCAGCAGTGAAGCGCGGAGAACAGATACGCAGTATTTT. Protein: CASSEARRTDTQYF.

The genes are TRBV19 and TRBJ2-6; D is unclear. The CDR3 runs 15 residues. CDR1 is LNHDA and CDR2 is SQIVND in the germline V gene (reference sequence). Trimming cost V 3 bases and J 2 bases, with 8 bases left between them. CDR3 loop: CASSMGGTGANVLTF. The CDR3 nucleotides read TGTGCCAGTAGTATGGGTGGTACTGGGGCCAACGTCCTGACTTTC.

This chain joins TRBV28 and TRBJ2-3, with 8 bases aligning to TRBD2. Per the germline V gene, CDR1 is MDHEN and CDR2 is SYDVKM. This CDR3 is 17 amino acids long. V dropped 4 bases and J dropped 3; count of bases not matched to a gene: 12. CDR3 region: CASSSRRGGAGTDTQYF. The CDR3 DNA sequence: TGTGCCAGCAGTTCCCGCCGGGGGGGGGCTGGAACAGATACGCAGTATTTT.

The chain employs TRBV18 and TRBJ2-1; no definite D call. V shed 4 bases and J shed 2 bases, with 15 bases lying between them. Per the germline V gene, CDR1 is KGHSH and CDR2 is LQKENI. The length of the CDR3 is 16 residues. The chain's CDR3 is CASSQGSGSPYNEQFF. In DNA, the CDR3 is TGTGCCAGCTCACAGGGTTCCGGGTCTCCCTACAATGAGCAGTTCTTC.

J is TRBJ2-3 and V is TRBV15, with TRBD1 identical over 9 bases. The CDR3 consists of 15 residues. Losses at the gene ends were 5 bases for V and 2 bases for J; bases not matched to a gene: 5. The V gene's germline CDR1 is LNHNV and CDR2 YYDKDF (reference sequence). The CDR3 DNA follows: TGTGCCACCAGCCGGGGACAGGGAGACACAGATACGCAGTATTTT. Translation gives CATSRGQGDTDTQYF.

The V gene is TRBV28, the J gene TRBJ2-7; 10 bases align to TRBD1. With V trimmed by 7 bases and J by 3 bases, 6 bases remained unmatched. From germline, CDR1 is MDHEN and CDR2 SYDVKM. The CDR3 runs 14 residues. The CDR3 coding sequence is TGTGCCAGCATCAAGACAGGGGGCGACTACGAGCAGTACTTC. It codes for CASIKTGGDYEQYF.

V and J are TRBV5-4 and TRBJ2-7, with 8 bases identical to TRBD2. This CDR3 is 15 amino acids long. CDR1 SGHNT and CDR2 YYREEE come from the germline V gene (reference sequence). V lost 4 bases and J lost 9; bases outside the gene matches: 15. In nucleotides, the CDR3 is TGTGCCAGCAGCCCTACCCGGACTAGCCCTCAGGTGCAGTACTTC. Its translation: CASSPTRTSPQVQYF.

The gene calls are TRBV6-6 and TRBJ2-3; 10 bases fit TRBD2. Germline CDR1 MNHNY, CDR2 SVGAGI (reference sequence). The CDR3 sequence is 15 residues long. Germline trimming cut 5 bases from V and 3 bases from J; bases unmatched to any gene: 5. In DNA, the CDR3 is TGTGCCAGCAGTCCCCAACTAGCGGGGACAGATACGCAGTATTTT. Residues: CASSPQLAGTDTQYF.

The chain carries TRBV19 and TRBJ2-7, with a weak D call TRBD2 (6 bases). The germline gives CDR1 LNHDA, CDR2 SQIVND (reference sequence). The V and J ends lost 3 bases and 3 bases respectively, with 15 bases between them. CDR3 length equals 15 residues. The CDR3 nucleotides are TGTGCCAGTAGTATTAGCGGACTCAGCCGCTACGAGCAGTACTTC. This sequence encodes CASSISGLSRYEQYF.

The CDR3: CASSLETANEKLFF. DNA of the CDR3: TGCGCCAGCAGCTTGGAGACAGCTAATGAAAAACTGTTTTTT. This sequence joins TRBV5-1 and TRBJ1-4; TRBD1 is a possible D gene (5 bases). CDR1 SGHRS and CDR2 YFSETQ come from the germline V gene. V gave up 0 bases and J gave up 3 bases, with 6 bases separating them. The length of the CDR3 is 14 residues. The variable domain in full, completed from reference TRBV5-1 and TRBJ1-4, reads KAGVTQTPRYLIKTRGQQVTLSCSPISGHRSVSWYQQTPGQGLQFLFEYFSETQRNKGNFPGRFSGRQFSNSRSEMNVSTLELGDSALYLCASSLETANEKLFFGSGTQLSVL.

V is TRBV5-1 and J is TRBJ2-3; D gene unclear. This CDR3 is built from 12 residues. The germline V gene has CDR1 SGHRS and CDR2 YFSETQ. The V gene lost 4 bases and the J gene lost 2 bases, with 5 bases spanning the gap. CDR3 protein: CASSALTDTQYF. The CDR3 bases are TGCGCCAGCAGCGCCCTCACAGATACGCAGTATTTT.

This sequence joins TRBV27 and TRBJ2-1; D is undetermined. V was cut by 5 bases and J by 9 bases, with 14 bases left in between. In germline, CDR1 is MNHEY, CDR2 SMNVEV (reference sequence). The CDR3 contains 13 residues. CDR3 amino acids: CASSAVGMGEQFF. CDR3 DNA sequence: TGTGCCAGCAGTGCAGTTGGGATGGGTGAGCAGTTCTTC.

The V call is TRBV28, the J call TRBJ1-1; no definite D call. The CDR3 loop spans 12 amino acids. V shed 6 bases and J shed 8 bases, with 13 bases lying between them. The germline V gene encodes CDR1 MDHEN and CDR2 SYDVKM. Here the CDR3 reads CASSSVGGEAFF. The CDR3 DNA reads as TGTGCCAGCAGCTCCGTCGGAGGGGAAGCTTTCTTT.

This clone was recorded once. The genes are TRBV28 and TRBJ2-3, with a tentative D call TRBD2 (5 bases). Trimming pared 3 bases from V and 4 bases from J, leaving 11 bases between. Germline CDR1 MDHEN, CDR2 SYDVKM. There are 14 residues in the CDR3. In nucleotides, the CDR3 is TGTGCCAGCAGTTTTGCCGGGGAACCAGATACGCAGTATTTT. This codes for CASSFAGEPDTQYF.

This chain uses TRBV19 with TRBJ1-1; no definite D call. Germline loops: CDR1 LNHDA, CDR2 SQIVND (reference sequence). V was clipped by 4 bases and J by 8 bases, with 8 bases between them. CDR3 length equals 11 residues. CDR3 sequence reads: CASSNRREAFF. In DNA form, the CDR3 reads TGTGCCAGTAGTAACCGGAGAGAAGCTTTCTTT.

V is TRBV5-1 and J is TRBJ2-3; D uncertain. This CDR3 contains 14 residues. Germline values: CDR1 SGHRS, CDR2 YFSETQ. V gave up 1 base and J gave up 0 bases, with 6 bases separating them. In nucleotides, the CDR3 is TGCGCCAGCAGCTTGAAGACTAGCACAGATACGCAGTATTTT. Amino acids: CASSLKTSTDTQYF.

The genes are TRBV5-1 and TRBJ2-7; TRBD1 matches 8 bases. Germline CDR1 and CDR2: SGHRS and YFSETQ. Trimming cost V 4 bases and J 5 bases; bases outside gene matches: 14. There are 16 residues in the CDR3. CDR3 DNA sequence: TGCGCCAGCAGCCTAACGACAGGGGCGAGGTACGACGAGCAGTACTTC. It is translated as CASSLTTGARYDEQYF.

The CDR3 nucleotides read TGTGCCAGCAGAGTAACAGGGTCCCACGAGCAGTACTTC. As protein: CASRVTGSHEQYF. The V call is TRBV27, the J call TRBJ2-7; possible D gene TRBD1, 6 bases. Germline CDR1 and CDR2: MNHEY and SMNVEV (reference sequence). This CDR3 is built from 13 residues. The ends were cut back, 6 bases at V and 5 bases at J, with 14 bases in the middle.

The chain recombines TRBV5-8 with TRBJ2-7; TRBD1 aligns across 9 bases. The V gene end was trimmed by 0 bases and the J gene end by 3 bases; junction bases not matched to a gene: 10. The CDR3 contains 17 residues. Germline V lookup: CDR1 SGHTS, CDR2 YDEGEE. The CDR3 loop is CASSLGIWTGDLYEQYF. CDR3 nucleotides: TGTGCCAGCAGCTTGGGTATTTGGACAGGGGACCTCTACGAGCAGTACTTC.